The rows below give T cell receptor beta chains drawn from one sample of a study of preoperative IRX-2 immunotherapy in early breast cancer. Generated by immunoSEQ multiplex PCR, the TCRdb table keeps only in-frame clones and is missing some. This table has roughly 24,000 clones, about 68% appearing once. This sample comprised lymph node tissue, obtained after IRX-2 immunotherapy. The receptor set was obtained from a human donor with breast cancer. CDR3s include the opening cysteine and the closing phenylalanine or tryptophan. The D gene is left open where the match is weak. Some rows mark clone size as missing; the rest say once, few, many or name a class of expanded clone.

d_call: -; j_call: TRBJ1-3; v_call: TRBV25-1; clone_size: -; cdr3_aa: CASSSGRYSGNTIYF; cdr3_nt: TGTGCCAGCAGTTCCGGCAGGTACTCTGGAAACACCATATATTTT
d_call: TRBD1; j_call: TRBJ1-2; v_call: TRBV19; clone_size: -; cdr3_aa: CASSIGQGNYGYTF; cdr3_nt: TGTGCCAGTAGTATAGGACAGGGTAACTATGGCTACACCTTC
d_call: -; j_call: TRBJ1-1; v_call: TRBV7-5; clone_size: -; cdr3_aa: CASSLRDRGSEAFF; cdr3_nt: TGTGCCAGCAGCTTACGGGACAGGGGATCTGAAGCTTTCTTT
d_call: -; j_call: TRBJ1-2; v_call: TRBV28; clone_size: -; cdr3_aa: CASTESNYGYTF; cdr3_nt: TGTGCCAGCACCGAATCTAACTATGGCTACACCTTC
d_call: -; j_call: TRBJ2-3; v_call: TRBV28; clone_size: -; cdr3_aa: CASSWNRNTDTQYF; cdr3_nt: TGTGCCAGCAGTTGGAACAGAAACACAGATACGCAGTATTTT
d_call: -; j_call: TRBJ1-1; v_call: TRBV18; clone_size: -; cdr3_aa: CASSPQGGYEAFF; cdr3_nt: TGTGCCAGCTCACCACAGGGAGGGTATGAAGCTTTCTTT
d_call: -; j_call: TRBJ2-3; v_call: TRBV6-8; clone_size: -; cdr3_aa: CASSYFPTGSTDTQYF; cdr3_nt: TGTGCCAGCAGTTACTTCCCGACAGGCTCCACAGATACGCAGTATTTT
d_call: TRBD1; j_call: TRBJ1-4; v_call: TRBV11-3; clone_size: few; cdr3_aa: CASSLVWTGGREKLFF; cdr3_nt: TGTGCCAGCAGCTTAGTCTGGACAGGGGGCCGGGAAAAACTGTTTTTT
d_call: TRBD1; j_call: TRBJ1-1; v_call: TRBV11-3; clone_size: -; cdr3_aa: CASRARGNPVNTEAFF; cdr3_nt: TGTGCCAGCAGGGCCAGGGGGAACCCGGTGAACACTGAAGCTTTCTTT
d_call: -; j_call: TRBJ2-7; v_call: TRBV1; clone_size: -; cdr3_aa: CASSQYGFSYEQYF; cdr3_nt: TGCGCCAGCAGCCAATACGGGTTCTCCTACGAGCAGTACTTC
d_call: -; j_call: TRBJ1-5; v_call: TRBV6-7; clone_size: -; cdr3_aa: CASSLQGGNQPQHF; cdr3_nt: TGTGCCAGCAGTTTACAAGGGGGGAATCAGCCCCAGCATTTT
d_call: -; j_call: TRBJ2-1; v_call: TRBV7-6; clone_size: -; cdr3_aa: CASSPDGYEYNEQFF; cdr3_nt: TGTGCCAGCAGCCCCGATGGGTATGAGTACAATGAGCAGTTCTTC
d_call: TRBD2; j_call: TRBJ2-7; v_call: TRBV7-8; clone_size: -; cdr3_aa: CASVRGGTYEQYF; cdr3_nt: TGTGCCAGCGTACGCGGGGGGACCTACGAGCAGTACTTC